The following is a TCR beta chain sequence with its context. One Seattle source followed patients from active infection through their disease course. The entry originates in a study of blood T cell repertoires in COVID-19. Overall study context: Nucleic acid was either cDNA or gDNA, and it came from T cells, B-cell-depleted T cells, or PBMCs.

V gave up 4 bases and J gave up 0 bases, with 10 bases separating them. Germline V gene data show CDR1 as MGHRA and CDR2 as YSYEKL. The CDR3 spans 15 residues. In the study's own analysis: Nucleated cell counts were estimated from reference gene primer amplification. Sequencing was performed with immunoSEQ multiplex PCR; in TCRdb, only in-frame clones are kept and a portion is missing. The V and J calls and clone size were taken over from that table, and D and trimming were inferred from the DNA. This table holds a few hundred thousand clones, about 90% found once. The sequence was collected from a woman aged 55-69 years with COVID-19, enrolled during active disease. Material for sequencing was peripheral blood. J is TRBJ1-3 and V is TRBV4-1; TRBD1 might be the D (5 bases). The CDR3 region has the DNA TGCGCCAGCAGCCCAGGACATCGCTCTGGAAACACCATATATTTT. Residues: CASSPGHRSGNTIYF.